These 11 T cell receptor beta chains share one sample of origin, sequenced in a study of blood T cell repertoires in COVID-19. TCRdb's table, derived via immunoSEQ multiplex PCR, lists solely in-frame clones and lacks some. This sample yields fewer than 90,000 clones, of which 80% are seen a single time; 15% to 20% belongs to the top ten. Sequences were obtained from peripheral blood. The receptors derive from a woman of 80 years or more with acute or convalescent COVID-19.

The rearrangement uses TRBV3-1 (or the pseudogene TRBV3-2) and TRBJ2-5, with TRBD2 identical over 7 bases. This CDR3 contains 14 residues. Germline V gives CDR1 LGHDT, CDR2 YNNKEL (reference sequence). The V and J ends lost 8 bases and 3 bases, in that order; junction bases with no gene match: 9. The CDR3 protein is CASSRLAPEETQYF. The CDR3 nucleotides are TGTGCCAGCTCTAGACTAGCTCCCGAAGAGACCCAGTACTTC.

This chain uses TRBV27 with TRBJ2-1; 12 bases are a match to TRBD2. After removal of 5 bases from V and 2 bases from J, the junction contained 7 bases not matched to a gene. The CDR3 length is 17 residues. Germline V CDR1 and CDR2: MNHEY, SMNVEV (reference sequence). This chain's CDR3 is CASSARTSGKTYNEQFF. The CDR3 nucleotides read TGTGCCAGCAGTGCAAGGACTAGCGGGAAGACCTACAATGAGCAGTTCTTC.

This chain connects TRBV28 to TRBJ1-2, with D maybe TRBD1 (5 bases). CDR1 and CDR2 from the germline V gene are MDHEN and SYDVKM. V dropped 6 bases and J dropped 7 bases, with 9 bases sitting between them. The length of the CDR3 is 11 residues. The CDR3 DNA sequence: TGTGCCAGCAGCGGGGGTACTGGCTACACCTTC. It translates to CASSGGTGYTF.

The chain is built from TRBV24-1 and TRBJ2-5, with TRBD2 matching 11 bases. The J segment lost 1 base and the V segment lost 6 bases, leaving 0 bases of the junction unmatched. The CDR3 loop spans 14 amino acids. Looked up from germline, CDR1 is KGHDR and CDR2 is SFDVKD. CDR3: CATSTSGSQETQYF. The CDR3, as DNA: TGTGCCACCAGTACTAGCGGGAGCCAAGAGACCCAGTACTTC.

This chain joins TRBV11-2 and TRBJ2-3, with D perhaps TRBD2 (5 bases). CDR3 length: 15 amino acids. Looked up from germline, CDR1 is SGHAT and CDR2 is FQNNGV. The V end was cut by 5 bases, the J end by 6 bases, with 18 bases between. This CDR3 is CASSPGLTRRDTQYF. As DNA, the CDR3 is TGTGCCAGCAGCCCTGGACTCACCCGACGCGATACGCAGTATTTT.

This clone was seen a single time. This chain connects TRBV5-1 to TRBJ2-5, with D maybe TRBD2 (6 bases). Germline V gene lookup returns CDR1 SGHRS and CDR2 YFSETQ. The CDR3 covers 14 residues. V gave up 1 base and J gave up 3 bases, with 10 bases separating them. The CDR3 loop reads CASSLMGLEETQYF. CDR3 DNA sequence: TGCGCCAGCAGCTTGATGGGACTGGAAGAGACCCAGTACTTC. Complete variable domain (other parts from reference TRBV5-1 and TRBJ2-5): KAGVTQTPRYLIKTRGQQVTLSCSPISGHRSVSWYQQTPGQGLQFLFEYFSETQRNKGNFPGRFSGRQFSNSRSEMNVSTLELGDSALYLCASSLMGLEETQYFGPGTRLLVL.

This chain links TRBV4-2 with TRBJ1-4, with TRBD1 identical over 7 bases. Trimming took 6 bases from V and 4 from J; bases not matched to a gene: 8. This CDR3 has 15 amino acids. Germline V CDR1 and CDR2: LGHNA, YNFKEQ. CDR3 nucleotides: TGTGCCAGCAGGGCAAGACAGGGACATAATGAAAAACTGTTTTTT. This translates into CASRARQGHNEKLFF.

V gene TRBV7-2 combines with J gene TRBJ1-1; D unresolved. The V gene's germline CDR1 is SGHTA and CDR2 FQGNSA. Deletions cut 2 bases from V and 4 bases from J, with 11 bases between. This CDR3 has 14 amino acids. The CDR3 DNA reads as TGTGCCAGCAGCTTAAAGTCGGGGTCCACTGAAGCTTTCTTT. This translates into CASSLKSGSTEAFF.

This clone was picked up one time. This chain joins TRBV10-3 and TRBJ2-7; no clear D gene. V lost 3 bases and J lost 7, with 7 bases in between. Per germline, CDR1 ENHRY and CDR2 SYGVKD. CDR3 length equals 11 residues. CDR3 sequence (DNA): TGTGCCATCAGTGACCTGTCTGAGCAGTACTTC. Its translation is CAISDLSEQYF.

The CDR3 DNA is TGTGCCAGCAGCCCGAGGACAGGGCTGAACACCGGGGAGCTGTTTTTT. Residues: CASSPRTGLNTGELFF. The gene calls are TRBV7-9 and TRBJ2-2, with TRBD1 identical over 8 bases. J was trimmed by 1 base and V by 5 bases; bases with no gene match: 6. This CDR3 spans 16 amino acids. Germline lookup yields CDR1 SEHNR and CDR2 FQNEAQ (reference sequence).

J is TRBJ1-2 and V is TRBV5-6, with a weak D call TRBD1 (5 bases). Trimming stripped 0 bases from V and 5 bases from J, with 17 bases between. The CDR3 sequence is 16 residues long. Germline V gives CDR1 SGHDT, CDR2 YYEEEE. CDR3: CASSLVARQLLYGYTF. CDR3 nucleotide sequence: TGTGCCAGCAGCTTGGTTGCCCGACAGCTCCTTTATGGCTACACCTTC.